A selection of T cell receptor beta chains follows, all from one sample in a study of beta chain features in type 1 diabetes. Generated by immunoSEQ multiplex PCR, the TCRdb table keeps only in-frame clones and is missing some. The sample has about 360,000 clones; around 13% are singletons. Sequencing used naive CD4+ T cells from blood. These receptors were obtained from a man aged 18 to 30 in good health. Both conserved end residues are part of each CDR3. D genes are given only for firm matches. Rows may omit the clone size; those that give it use once, few, many or a size class.

cdr3_aa	cdr3_nt	clone_size	j_call	v_call	d_call
CAWTRGLTNYGYTF	TGTGCCTGGACCCGAGGACTTACTAACTATGGCTACACCTTC	NA	TRBJ1-2	TRBV30	NA
CASRGQGMQKQFF	TGTGCCAGCAGGGGACAGGGGATGCAGAAGCAGTTCTTC	NA	TRBJ2-1	TRBV6-5	TRBD1
CSGRVSYNEQFF	TGCAGCGGCAGGGTATCCTACAATGAGCAGTTCTTC	few	TRBJ2-1	TRBV29-1	NA
CASSWRGVRDTQYF	TGTGCCAGCAGCTGGCGGGGGGTGAGAGATACGCAGTATTTT	NA	TRBJ2-3	TRBV5-6	TRBD2
CASSLRLAGGEHGANVLTF	TGTGCCAGCAGTTTAAGGCTAGCGGGAGGGGAGCATGGGGCCAACGTCCTGACTTTC	NA	TRBJ2-6	TRBV27	TRBD2
CAIYRHGSEAFF	TGTGCCATCTATCGACATGGGTCTGAAGCTTTCTTT	few	TRBJ1-1	TRBV28	NA
CASSLTVSSYNEQFF	TGCGCCAGCAGCTTGACGGTGAGCTCCTACAATGAGCAGTTCTTC	NA	TRBJ2-1	TRBV5-1	NA
CASSQGLSGNTIYF	TGCGCCAGCAGCCAAGGTCTCTCTGGAAACACCATATATTTT	NA	TRBJ1-3	TRBV4-3	NA
CASSLLSSTDTQYF	TGTGCCAGCAGCTTACTTAGCAGCACAGATACGCAGTATTTT	few	TRBJ2-3	TRBV7-8	NA
CAWSGDNRSEQYF	TGTGCCTGGAGCGGAGATAATAGAAGCGAGCAGTACTTC	few	TRBJ2-7	TRBV30	NA
CASSSGQAAYTIYF	TGTGCCAGCAGTTCGGGACAGGCGGCATACACCATATATTTT	NA	TRBJ1-3	TRBV6-6	TRBD1
CASRTGGYYGYTF	TGTGCCAGCAGGACAGGGGGCTACTATGGCTACACCTTC	few	TRBJ1-2	TRBV28	TRBD1
CASSFRRQGEETQYF	TGCGCCAGCAGCTTCCGGCGACAGGGGGAAGAGACCCAGTACTTC	few	TRBJ2-5	TRBV5-1	TRBD1
CASSLQGEADTQYF	TGTGCCAGCAGCCTACAGGGGGAGGCAGATACGCAGTATTTT	NA	TRBJ2-3	TRBV7-2	TRBD1
CASSDRAYGYTF	TGTGCCAGCAGCGACAGGGCCTATGGCTACACCTTC	NA	TRBJ1-2	TRBV28	TRBD1
CATSRGDTVTYEQYF	TGTGCCACCAGCAGGGGGGACACAGTTACCTACGAGCAGTACTTC	NA	TRBJ2-7	TRBV15	NA
CASSPGQGGTGELFF	TGTGCCAGCAGCCCCGGACAGGGCGGGACCGGGGAGCTGTTTTTT	few	TRBJ2-2	TRBV9	TRBD1
CASSDSKRTQYF	TGTGCCAGCAGTGACTCGAAGCGTACGCAGTATTTT	NA	TRBJ2-3	TRBV6-4	NA
CASSLTRMNTEAFF	TGTGCCAGCAGCTTAACGCGGATGAACACTGAAGCTTTCTTT	NA	TRBJ1-1	TRBV7-3	NA
CASSLDRSEQFF	TGTGCCAGCAGTTTGGACAGGTCTGAGCAGTTCTTC	few	TRBJ2-1	TRBV28	TRBD1
CASTFGGAPNYGYTF	TGTGCCAGTACTTTTGGTGGGGCTCCAAACTATGGCTACACCTTC	few	TRBJ1-2	TRBV19	NA
CASSTGTIQETQYF	TGTGCCAGTAGTACCGGGACAATCCAAGAGACCCAGTACTTC	NA	TRBJ2-5	TRBV19	NA